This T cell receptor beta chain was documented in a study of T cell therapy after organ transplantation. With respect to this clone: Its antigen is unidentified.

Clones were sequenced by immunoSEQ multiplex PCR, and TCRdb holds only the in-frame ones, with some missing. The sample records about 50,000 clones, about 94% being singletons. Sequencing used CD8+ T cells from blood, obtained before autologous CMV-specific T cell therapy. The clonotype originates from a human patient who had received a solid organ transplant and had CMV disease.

The CDR3: CSVDSDTGELFF. For the CDR3, the DNA is TGCAGCGTTGATAGCGACACCGGGGAGCTGTTTTTT. The rearrangement uses TRBV29-1 and TRBJ2-2, with TRBD2 as a possible D gene (5 bases). V was cut by 3 bases and J by 3 bases, with 5 bases left in between. Germline V CDR1 and CDR2: SQVTM, ANQGSEA. This CDR3 has 12 residues.